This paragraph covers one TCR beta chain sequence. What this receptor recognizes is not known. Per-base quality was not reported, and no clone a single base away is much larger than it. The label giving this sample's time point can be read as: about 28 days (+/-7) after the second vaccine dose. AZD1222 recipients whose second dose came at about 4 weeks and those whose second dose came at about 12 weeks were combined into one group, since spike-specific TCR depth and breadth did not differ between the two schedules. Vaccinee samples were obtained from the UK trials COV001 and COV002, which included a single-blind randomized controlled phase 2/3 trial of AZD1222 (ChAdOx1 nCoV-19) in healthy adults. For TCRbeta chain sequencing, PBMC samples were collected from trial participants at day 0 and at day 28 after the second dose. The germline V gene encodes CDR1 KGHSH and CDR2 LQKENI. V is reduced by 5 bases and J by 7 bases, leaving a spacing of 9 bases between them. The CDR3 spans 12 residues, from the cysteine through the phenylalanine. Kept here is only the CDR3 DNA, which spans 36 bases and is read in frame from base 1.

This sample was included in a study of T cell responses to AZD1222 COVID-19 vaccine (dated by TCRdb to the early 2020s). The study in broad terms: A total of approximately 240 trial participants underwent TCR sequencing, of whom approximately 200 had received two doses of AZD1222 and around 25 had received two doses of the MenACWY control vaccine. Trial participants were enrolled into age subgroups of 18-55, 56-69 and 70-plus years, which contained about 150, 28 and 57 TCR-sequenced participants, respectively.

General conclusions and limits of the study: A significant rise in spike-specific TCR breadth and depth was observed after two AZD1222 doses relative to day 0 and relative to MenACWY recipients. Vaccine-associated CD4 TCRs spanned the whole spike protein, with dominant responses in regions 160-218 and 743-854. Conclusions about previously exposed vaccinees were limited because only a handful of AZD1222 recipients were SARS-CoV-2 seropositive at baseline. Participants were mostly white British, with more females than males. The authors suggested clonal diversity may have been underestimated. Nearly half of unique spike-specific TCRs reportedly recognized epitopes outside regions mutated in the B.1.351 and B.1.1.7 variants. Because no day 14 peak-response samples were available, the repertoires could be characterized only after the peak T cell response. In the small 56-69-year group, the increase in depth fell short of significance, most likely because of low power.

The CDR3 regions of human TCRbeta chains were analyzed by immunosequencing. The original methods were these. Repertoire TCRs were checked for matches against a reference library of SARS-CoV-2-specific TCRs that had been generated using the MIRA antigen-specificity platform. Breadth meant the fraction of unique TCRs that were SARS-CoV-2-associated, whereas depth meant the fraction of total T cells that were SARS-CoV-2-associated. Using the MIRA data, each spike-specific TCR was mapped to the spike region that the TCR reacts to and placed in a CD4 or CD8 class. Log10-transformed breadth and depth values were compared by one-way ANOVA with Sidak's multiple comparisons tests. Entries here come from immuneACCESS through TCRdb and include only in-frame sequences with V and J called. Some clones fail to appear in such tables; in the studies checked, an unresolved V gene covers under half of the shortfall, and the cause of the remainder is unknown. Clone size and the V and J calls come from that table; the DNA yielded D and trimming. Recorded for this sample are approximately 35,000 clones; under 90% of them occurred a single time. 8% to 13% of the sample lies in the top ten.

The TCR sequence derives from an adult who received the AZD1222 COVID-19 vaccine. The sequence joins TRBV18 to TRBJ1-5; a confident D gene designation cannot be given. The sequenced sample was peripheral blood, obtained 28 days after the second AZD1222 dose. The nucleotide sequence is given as TGTGCCAGCTCAGCCCGGGAACAGCCCCAGCATTTT. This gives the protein CASSAREQPQHF.